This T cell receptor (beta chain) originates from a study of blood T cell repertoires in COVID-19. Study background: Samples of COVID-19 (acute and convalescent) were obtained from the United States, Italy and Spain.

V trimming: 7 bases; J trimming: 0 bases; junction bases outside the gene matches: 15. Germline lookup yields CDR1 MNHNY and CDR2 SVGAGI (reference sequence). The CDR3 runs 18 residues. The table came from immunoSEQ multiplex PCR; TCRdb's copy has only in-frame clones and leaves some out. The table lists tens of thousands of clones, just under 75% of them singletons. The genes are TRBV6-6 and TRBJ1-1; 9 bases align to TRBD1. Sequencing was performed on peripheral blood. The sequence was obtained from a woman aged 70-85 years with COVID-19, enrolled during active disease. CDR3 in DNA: TGTGCCAGCACTCGGACAGGGGCATTGGGGGCCCTGAACACTGAAGCTTTCTTT. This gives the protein CASTRTGALGALNTEAFF.